This T cell receptor (beta chain) was retrieved from a study of blood T cells in healthy people across ages. This CDR3 is 15 amino acids long. The trim removed 3 bases at V and 2 bases at J, leaving 6 bases unmatched. Germline loops: CDR1 SGHRS, CDR2 YFSETQ. Researchers report isolating at least 6 million PBMCs per sample. With a J-beta primer mix and a sample-barcoded 5' primer, a second PCR ran about 7 to 12 cycles. TCRdb called the 5' RACE reads again in MiXCR, with one record for every CDR3 protein. The sample records hundreds of thousands of distinct CDR3 sequences, 27% being singletons. The chain is built from TRBV5-1 and TRBJ2-5; the match to TRBD2 covers 8 bases. Sequenced: blood. This sequence originates from a woman between 70 and 85 years old in good health. The CDR3 here is CASSSGGAGQETQYF. In DNA form, the CDR3 reads TGCGCCAGCAGCTCGGGAGGGGCAGGGCAAGAGACCCAGTACTTC.